Listed below are T cell receptor beta chains from one sample, sequenced in a study of blood T cell repertoires in COVID-19. Using immunoSEQ multiplex PCR, the repertoire was profiled, and TCRdb retains in-frame clones only, with some absent. The table lists fewer than 350,000 clones, approximately 91% of them singletons, with 0.85% to 1.3% in the top ten. The sequencing input was PBMCs or T cells enriched from blood (not recorded which). The receptor source for this set is a woman in her twenties or thirties who had been exposed to COVID-19. CDR3s include the opening cysteine and the closing phenylalanine or tryptophan. D genes are given only for firm matches. Clone size appears in some rows only: once, few, many, or a class for an expanded clone.

D gene	V gene	J gene	clone size	CDR3 protein	CDR3 DNA
.	TRBV6-5	TRBJ1-6	.	CASATAPNSPLHF	TGTGCCAGCGCGACAGCGCCTAATTCACCCCTCCACTTT
TRBD2	TRBV10-3	TRBJ2-2	.	CAISPTGLAGGAGELFF	TGTGCCATCAGCCCTACCGGACTAGCGGGAGGGGCCGGGGAGCTGTTTTTT
TRBD2	TRBV10-2	TRBJ2-1	.	CASTPSGSNYNEQFF	TGCGCCAGCACCCCTAGCGGGAGTAATTACAATGAGCAGTTCTTC
.	TRBV11-3	TRBJ2-2	.	CASSLDQGTSGELFF	TGTGCCAGCAGCTTAGATCAAGGCACTAGCGGGGAGCTGTTTTTT
TRBD1	TRBV2	TRBJ2-7	.	CASRWTGSSYEQYF	TGTGCCAGCAGATGGACAGGGTCGTCCTACGAGCAGTACTTC
TRBD1	TRBV9	TRBJ2-1	.	CASTAHGTANNEQFF	TGTGCCAGCACCGCCCACGGGACAGCCAACAATGAGCAGTTCTTC
TRBD1	TRBV10-3	TRBJ1-4	.	CAISVDRDEKLFF	TGTGCCATCAGTGTTGACAGGGATGAAAAACTGTTTTTT
.	TRBV27	TRBJ2-1	.	CASSLGRDNEQFF	TGTGCCAGCAGTTTGGGCCGAGACAATGAGCAGTTCTTC
TRBD1	TRBV30	TRBJ2-5	.	CAWTGDSSQETQYF	TGTGCCTGGACAGGGGACAGTTCACAAGAGACCCAGTACTTC
.	TRBV6-2/TRBV6-3	TRBJ2-1	few	CASSTPGTPARNEQFF	TGTGCCAGCAGTACCCCCGGGACTCCCGCACGCAATGAGCAGTTCTTC
.	TRBV7-3	TRBJ2-1	.	CASSARNNEQFF	TGTGCCAGCAGCGCCAGAAACAATGAGCAGTTCTTC
TRBD2	TRBV5-1	TRBJ2-7	.	CASSPGLAGVNEQYF	TGCGCCAGCAGCCCGGGACTAGCGGGAGTTAACGAGCAGTACTTC
.	TRBV5-1	TRBJ2-7	once	CASKETEIEDEQYF	TGCGCCAGCAAAGAAACGGAGATTGAAGACGAGCAGTACTTC
TRBD1	TRBV11-3	TRBJ2-7	.	CASSLEGGAKEEQYF	TGTGCCAGCAGCTTAGAAGGGGGCGCGAAAGAGGAGCAGTACTTC
TRBD2	TRBV7-8	TRBJ2-3	.	CASSFPGSGTPDTQYF	TGTGCCAGCAGCTTCCCGGGTAGCGGGACCCCAGATACGCAGTATTTT
TRBD2	TRBV6-5	TRBJ2-3	once	CASSYRGADTQYF	TGTGCCAGCAGTTACCGGGGGGCAGATACGCAGTATTTT
.	TRBV29-1	TRBJ1-5	.	CSVGGHRNQPQHF	TGCAGCGTTGGAGGGCACCGCAATCAGCCCCAGCATTTT
TRBD1	TRBV19	TRBJ2-7	.	CASSRDSLYEQYF	TGTGCCAGCTCCCGGGACAGTCTCTACGAGCAGTACTTC
TRBD1	TRBV5-1	TRBJ2-5	.	CASSQGQGEETQYF	TGCGCCAGCAGCCAAGGACAGGGTGAAGAGACCCAGTACTTC
TRBD1	TRBV24-1	TRBJ1-2	.	CATSDPRQGVDGYTF	TGTGCCACCAGTGATCCCCGACAGGGGGTAGATGGCTACACCTTC
TRBD1	TRBV10-2	TRBJ1-4	few	CASADRGSHEKLFF	TGCGCCAGCGCCGACAGGGGAAGTCATGAAAAACTGTTTTTT
.	TRBV12-3/TRBV12-4	TRBJ2-7	.	CASSRYEQYF	TGTGCCAGCAGCCGTTACGAGCAGTACTTC
.	TRBV30	TRBJ2-7	.	CAWSVVDWTYEQYF	TGTGCCTGGAGTGTTGTGGACTGGACCTACGAGCAGTACTTC
TRBD2	TRBV7-2	TRBJ2-2	few	CASSLVGGGANTGELFF	TGTGCCAGCAGCTTAGTGGGGGGAGGGGCGAACACCGGGGAGCTGTTTTTT
TRBD1	TRBV2	TRBJ1-2	once	CASRAGTGIYGYTF	TGTGCCAGCAGAGCCGGGACAGGGATCTATGGCTACACCTTC
.	TRBV29-1	TRBJ1-1	once	CSVEMSETGSLKETEAFF	TGCAGCGTTGAAATGTCGGAGACAGGTTCCCTAAAAGAAACTGAAGCTTTCTTT
.	TRBV5-1	TRBJ2-4	.	CASSLGGEAKNIQYF	TGCGCCAGCAGCTTGGGTGGGGAGGCCAAAAACATTCAGTACTTC
TRBD2	TRBV28	TRBJ2-5	.	CASSFWASGQETQYF	TGTGCCAGCAGTTTTTGGGCTAGCGGGCAAGAGACCCAGTACTTC
.	TRBV11-1	TRBJ1-6	.	CASSVFPSYNSPLHF	TGTGCCAGCAGCGTCTTCCCTTCCTATAATTCACCCCTCCACTTT
TRBD1	TRBV6-1	TRBJ1-2	.	CASSEVTGLGGYTF	TGTGCCAGCAGTGAAGTGACAGGGCTTGGGGGCTACACCTTC
.	TRBV7-3	TRBJ1-1	.	CASSLSLRTGEAFF	TGTGCCAGCAGCTTGTCTTTAAGAACCGGTGAAGCTTTCTTT
TRBD2	TRBV11-2	TRBJ2-1	.	CASSLVAGGFYNEQFF	TGTGCCAGCAGCTTAGTGGCGGGAGGGTTCTACAATGAGCAGTTCTTC
.	TRBV28	TRBJ1-2	.	CASSFLSANYGYTF	TGTGCCAGCAGTTTCCTGAGCGCTAACTATGGCTACACCTTC
TRBD1	TRBV28	TRBJ1-2	.	CASIGGGTDYGYTF	TGTGCCAGCATTGGAGGTGGGACAGACTATGGCTACACCTTC
.	TRBV6-1	TRBJ1-5	.	CASSAYHSGTHSNQPQHF	TGTGCCAGCAGTGCGTACCACTCCGGGACTCATAGCAATCAGCCCCAGCATTTT
.	TRBV14	TRBJ1-3	.	CASSQKDRISGNTIYF	TGTGCCAGCAGCCAAAAGGACAGAATCTCTGGAAACACCATATATTTT
.	TRBV30	TRBJ1-6	.	CAWSPGGGMYNSPLHF	TGTGCCTGGAGCCCGGGGGGGGGTATGTATAATTCACCCCTCCACTTT
TRBD1	TRBV18	TRBJ1-4	.	CASSPTGTGDEKLFF	TGTGCCAGCTCACCGACCGGGACAGGGGATGAAAAACTGTTTTTT
.	TRBV3-1/TRBV3-2	TRBJ1-5	.	CASSRGGSNQPQHF	TGTGCCAGCAGCCGGGGGGGTAGCAATCAGCCCCAGCATTTT
TRBD2	TRBV11-3	TRBJ2-7	.	CASSRGGTYEQYF	TGTGCCAGCAGCCGGGGGGGCACCTACGAGCAGTACTTC
TRBD2	TRBV2	TRBJ2-7	.	CASSLLAGRDEQYF	TGTGCCAGCAGTCTCCTAGCGGGACGGGACGAGCAGTACTTC
.	TRBV9	TRBJ1-2	.	CASSPGRADGYTF	TGTGCCAGCAGCCCGGGGAGGGCGGATGGCTACACCTTC
TRBD1	TRBV12-5	TRBJ2-5	.	CASGSLTGRGTQYF	TGTGCTAGTGGTTCGTTGACAGGGCGAGGGACCCAGTACTTC
.	TRBV10-3	TRBJ1-2	.	CAIRDTKPYGYTF	TGTGCCATCAGGGACACCAAGCCCTATGGCTACACCTTC
.	TRBV7-3	TRBJ1-5	.	CASSLEAAGNQPQHF	TGTGCCAGCAGCTTAGAAGCGGCAGGTAATCAGCCCCAGCATTTT
.	TRBV5-6	TRBJ1-5	.	CASTLNGGGGNQPQHF	TGTGCCAGCACCCTAAACGGGGGTGGGGGCAATCAGCCCCAGCATTTT
.	TRBV11-2	TRBJ2-7	.	CASSFSQRDTYEQYF	TGTGCCAGCAGCTTTTCCCAGCGGGACACCTACGAGCAGTACTTC
TRBD1	TRBV7-9	TRBJ2-5	.	CASSRHRGQSGQETQYF	TGTGCCAGCAGCAGGCACCGGGGACAGTCGGGGCAAGAGACCCAGTACTTC
.	TRBV28	TRBJ2-7	.	CASIDSLAYEQYF	TGTGCCAGCATAGACAGTCTGGCTTACGAGCAGTACTTC
.	TRBV7-9	TRBJ2-2	.	CASIPTGTINTGELFF	TGTGCCAGCATCCCAACCGGGACAATTAACACCGGGGAGCTGTTTTTT
TRBD2	TRBV6-5	TRBJ2-1	.	CASTAGPLNEQFF	TGTGCCAGCACAGCGGGGCCCTTAAATGAGCAGTTCTTC
TRBD1	TRBV5-1	TRBJ2-5	.	CASSSSTGVGETQYF	TGCGCCAGCAGCTCCTCGACAGGGGTTGGGGAGACCCAGTACTTC
.	TRBV24-1	TRBJ2-7	.	CATSAGTWYEQYF	TGTGCCACCAGTGCGGGGACTTGGTACGAGCAGTACTTC
TRBD1	TRBV5-5	TRBJ1-5	.	CASSGDTGVRNQPQHF	TGTGCCAGCAGCGGCGACACAGGGGTTCGCAATCAGCCCCAGCATTTT
.	TRBV9	TRBJ1-2	.	CASSSNTGPRRSNYGYTF	TGTGCCAGCAGCTCCAACACAGGGCCCAGGAGATCTAACTATGGCTACACCTTC
.	TRBV7-9	TRBJ2-6	.	CASSPFGANVLTF	TGTGCCAGCAGCCCCTTTGGGGCCAACGTCCTGACTTTC
TRBD1	TRBV9	TRBJ1-2	.	CASTRTGSTPANYGYTF	TGTGCCAGCACCAGGACAGGGTCCACCCCAGCTAACTATGGCTACACCTTC
TRBD1	TRBV5-5	TRBJ1-4	.	CASRSDRGFNEKLFF	TGTGCCAGCAGGTCGGACAGGGGATTTAATGAAAAACTGTTTTTT
TRBD1	TRBV7-8	TRBJ2-7	.	CASSLRVGTGPGEQYF	TGTGCCAGCAGCTTAAGGGTTGGGACAGGGCCGGGCGAGCAGTACTTC
.	TRBV6-2/TRBV6-3	TRBJ2-7	.	CASSRTDTYEQYF	TGTGCCAGCAGCCGAACAGATACCTACGAGCAGTACTTC